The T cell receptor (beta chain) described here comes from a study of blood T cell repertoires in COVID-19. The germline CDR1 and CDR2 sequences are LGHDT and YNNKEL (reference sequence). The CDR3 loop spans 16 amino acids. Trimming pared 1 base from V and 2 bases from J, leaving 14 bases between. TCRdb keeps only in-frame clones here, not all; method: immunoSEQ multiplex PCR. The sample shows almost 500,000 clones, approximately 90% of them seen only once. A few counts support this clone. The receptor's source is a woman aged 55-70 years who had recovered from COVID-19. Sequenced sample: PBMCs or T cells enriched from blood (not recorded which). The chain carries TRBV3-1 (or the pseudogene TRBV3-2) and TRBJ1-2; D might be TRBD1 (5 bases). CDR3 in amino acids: CASSQGLRGGNYGYTF. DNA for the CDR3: TGTGCCAGCAGCCAAGGTCTACGTGGGGGGAACTATGGCTACACCTTC.